Presented here are 27 T cell receptor beta chains from one specimen sequenced in a study of spatial heterogeneity in lung cancer. Study observations and caveats: Mutation counts in tumors were tracked by counts of expanded intratumoral alpha and beta TCRs.

No cognate antigen is known for these TCRs. Time point: sample taken at primary tumor resection. A single record per CDR3 protein comes from TCRdb applying MiXCR to the 5' RACE reads. There are some 6,000 distinct CDR3 sequences in the sample; 14% occur only once, and around 11% lies in the top ten. This material consisted of lung tumor tissue, taken at surgery. The receptors shown here come from a male donor with early-stage non-small cell lung cancer.

As concerns this clonotype: Found in a library prepared for alpha chains, this beta chain is an off-target read, and its abundance has little meaning. This chain links TRBV4-1 with TRBJ2-5; possibly TRBD2 for D (5 bases). The CDR3 runs to 15 residues. CDR1 is MGHRA, CDR2 YSYEKL, per germline. V lost 1 base and J lost 6, with 15 bases in between. CDR3 sequence (DNA): TGCGCCAGCAGCCAAGGGGCTGAGGGTGGGAAGACCCAGTACTTC. Translating it yields CASSQGAEGGKTQYF.

This clonotype was seen at least ten times. This beta chain turned up in a library designed for alpha chains; as an off-target read, its abundance says little. The rearrangement uses TRBV28 and TRBJ2-3; 9 bases align to TRBD2. CDR3 length equals 17 residues. The V gene end was trimmed by 3 bases and the J gene end by 1 base; junction bases not matched to a gene: 8. The V gene's germline CDR1 is MDHEN and CDR2 SYDVKM. The CDR3: CASSFLTGGGGTDTQYF. DNA of the CDR3: TGTGCCAGCAGTTTTCTGACAGGCGGGGGGGGCACAGATACGCAGTATTTT.

In its sample, this clonotype is medium-sized (0.01 to 0.1%). The size of this beta chain means little, since it is a stray read in a library made for alpha chains. V is TRBV28 and J is TRBJ2-3; 10 nucleotides match TRBD2. V dropped 3 bases and J dropped 0; count of bases not matched to a gene: 9. This CDR3 spans 18 amino acids. The germline V gene has CDR1 MDHEN and CDR2 SYDVKM. The CDR3 DNA reads as TGTGCCAGCAGTTTCTCGACTAGCGGGCCCGCTAGCACAGATACGCAGTATTTT. It is translated as CASSFSTSGPASTDTQYF.

This clonotype is labeled as medium-sized. In a library made to pick up alpha chains, this beta chain is a stray read with a size that means little. The genes are TRBV24-1 and TRBJ2-1; TRBD1 matches at 7 bases. Germline trimming cut 4 bases from V and 1 base from J; bases unmatched to any gene: 18. The CDR3 sequence is 20 residues long. Germline loops: CDR1 KGHDR, CDR2 SFDVKD. The CDR3 protein is CATSDPGKTGREESYNEQFF. The CDR3 DNA reads as TGTGCCACCAGTGACCCGGGGAAGACAGGGCGAGAAGAGTCCTACAATGAGCAGTTCTTC.

As to this clonotype: This beta chain slipped into a library made for alpha chains as a stray read, so its size is not meaningful. This chain uses TRBV5-1 with TRBJ2-3, with a tentative D call TRBD1 (5 bases). Germline lookup yields CDR1 SGHRS and CDR2 YFSETQ. The V gene lost 0 bases and the J gene lost 4 bases, with 6 bases spanning the gap. The CDR3 length is 13 residues. In nucleotides, the CDR3 is TGCGCCAGCAGCTTGGGGGGCGCAGATACGCAGTATTTT. Translating it yields CASSLGGADTQYF.

Of note for this clonotype: With the library built for alpha chains, this beta chain is off target and its frequency is not meaningful. This chain joins TRBV19 and TRBJ1-2, with TRBD1 identical over 7 bases. This CDR3 is built from 14 residues. Germline assignment: CDR1 LNHDA and CDR2 SQIVND (reference sequence). V shed 2 bases, J shed 4 bases, and the junction held 4 bases outside the gene matches. The CDR3 bases are TGTGCCAGTAGTATAATAGGGGACAGCTATGGCTACACCTTC. It encodes CASSIIGDSYGYTF. The whole variable domain, filled in from reference TRBV19 and TRBJ1-2, reads DGGITQSPKYLFRKEGQNVTLSCEQNLNHDAMYWYRQDPGQGLRLIYYSQIVNDFQKGDIAEGYSVSREKKESFPLTVTSAQKNPTAFYLCASSIIGDSYGYTFGSGTRLTVV.

By sample fraction, this clonotype is medium-sized. As an off-target read in a library built for alpha chains, this beta chain has a frequency of little significance. The chain carries TRBV5-1 and TRBJ2-7; TRBD2 agrees at 7 bases. Trimming removed 0 bases from V and 6 bases from J; junction bases left unmatched: 9. There are 15 residues in the CDR3. CDR1 and CDR2 (germline): SGHRS, YFSETQ. The CDR3 DNA follows: TGCGCCAGCAGCTTGGATACGGGAGGAGATAGCGAGCAGTACTTC. Residues: CASSLDTGGDSEQYF.

The sample holds many counts of this clonotype. The library was designed around alpha chains, so this beta chain is a stray read whose abundance carries little weight. The chain is built from TRBV18 and TRBJ2-6; D is undetermined. The length of the CDR3 is 16 residues. The V gene lost 3 bases and the J gene lost 0 bases, with 9 bases spanning the gap. CDR1 and CDR2 (germline): KGHSH, LQKENI. The DNA for the CDR3 is TGTGCCAGCTCACCGCTTGCGAACTCTGGGGCCAACGTCCTGACTTTC. Residues: CASSPLANSGANVLTF.

Note on this clonotype: For a library built for alpha chains, this beta chain is a stray read; little rests on its size. The rearrangement links TRBV6-5 to TRBJ2-1; D tentatively reads TRBD1 or TRBD2 (5 bases each). The CDR3 has 15 amino acids. In germline, CDR1 is MNHEY, CDR2 SVGAGI. The V end lost 2 bases, the J end lost 5 bases, and 13 bases lay between the germline ends. The CDR3 here is CASSYRDGTNNEQFF. CDR3 nucleotide sequence: TGTGCCAGCAGTTACCGGGACGGCACGAACAATGAGCAGTTCTTC.

As regards this clonotype: This beta chain was picked up by a library intended for alpha chains and is off target, so its count carries little meaning. J is TRBJ2-5 and V is TRBV27; TRBD1 might be the D (6 bases). V gave up 6 bases and J gave up 6 bases, with 17 bases separating them. CDR3 length: 14 amino acids. CDR1 MNHEY and CDR2 SMNVEV come from the germline V gene (reference sequence). The CDR3, as DNA: TGTGCCAGCAGAACGAACAGGGATGGTCAGACCCAGTACTTC. Amino acid sequence: CASRTNRDGQTQYF.

This clonotype is medium-sized (0.01 to 0.1%) within its sample. For a library built for alpha chains, this beta chain is a stray read; little rests on its size. The chain has TRBV5-1 and TRBJ2-7, with 14 bases fitting TRBD2. The CDR3 covers 16 residues. Per germline, CDR1 SGHRS and CDR2 YFSETQ. V shed 3 bases, J shed 4 bases, and the junction held 6 bases outside the gene matches. This chain's CDR3 is CASSSPGTSGSYEQYF. CDR3 in DNA: TGCGCCAGCAGCTCCCCCGGGACTAGCGGGAGTTACGAGCAGTACTTC.

This clonotype was counted many times. The library was prepared for alpha chains; this beta chain is a stray read, so its frequency means little. J is TRBJ2-2 and V is TRBV28; D unclear. Germline CDR1 is MDHEN and CDR2 is SYDVKM. The CDR3 totals 10 residues. Trimming removed 8 bases from V and 6 bases from J, with 4 bases in between. The DNA for the CDR3 is TGTGCCAGCTTGTCCGGGGAGCTGTTTTTT. Protein product: CASLSGELFF.

As concerns this clonotype: The size of this beta chain means little, since it is a stray read in a library made for alpha chains. The rearrangement joins TRBV10-3 to TRBJ2-3; D is possibly TRBD1 (6 bases). The V end was cut by 4 bases, the J end by 4 bases, with 15 bases between. The CDR3 is 15 amino acids. CDR1 is ENHRY, CDR2 SYGVKD, per germline. CDR3 nucleotide sequence: TGTGCCATCAGTGGGACAGCGTACTATGCAGATACGCAGTATTTT. Protein sequence: CAISGTAYYADTQYF.

This clonotype qualifies as medium-sized. The library was prepared for alpha chains; this beta chain is a stray read, so its frequency means little. The J gene is TRBJ2-1, the V gene TRBV7-6; the D gene is possibly TRBD2 (6 bases). The CDR3 is 16 residues long. The V end lost 1 base, the J end lost 1 base, and 11 bases lay between the germline ends. Germline V gives CDR1 SGHVS, CDR2 FNYEAQ. CDR3 sequence: CASSLDGGNSYNEQFF. The CDR3 DNA follows: TGTGCCAGCAGCTTAGACGGGGGTAATTCCTACAATGAGCAGTTCTTC. Using reference TRBV7-6 and TRBJ2-1 for the parts outside the CDR3, the full variable domain is GAGVSQSPRYKVTKRGQDVALRCDPISGHVSLYWYRQALGQGPEFLTYFNYEAQQDKSGLPNDRFSAERPEGSISTLTIQRTEQRDSAMYRCASSLDGGNSYNEQFFGPGTRLTVL.

This clonotype was picked up many times. As an off-target read in a library built for alpha chains, this beta chain has a frequency of little significance. The CDR3 region has the DNA TGCAGTGCTAGAGCCGAGGGGAGGGGAATTACTGAAGCTTTCTTT. Encoded protein: CSARAEGRGITEAFF. This chain connects TRBV20-1 to TRBJ1-1, with D maybe TRBD1 (5 bases). V lost 1 base and J lost 5, with 17 bases in between. From germline, CDR1 is DFQATT and CDR2 SNEGSKA (reference sequence). The CDR3 is made up of 15 amino acids.

Regarding this clonotype: A library made for alpha chains picked up this beta chain off target, so its size means little. Here the CDR3 DNA reads TGTGCCAGCAACCCCGGGTCCGGGTTGTTGGCTGGGGCCAACGTCCTGACTTTC. Translation: CASNPGSGLLAGANVLTF. The V and J genes are TRBV12-3 or TRBV12-4 and TRBJ2-6; D gene uncertain. Trimming left V 7 bases short and J 2 bases short, with 21 bases between. The CDR3 length is 18 residues.

This clonotype was recorded at least ten times. As an off-target read in a library built for alpha chains, this beta chain has a frequency of little significance. This chain connects TRBV27 to TRBJ2-5, with 9 nucleotides matching TRBD1. This CDR3 has 15 amino acids. With V trimmed by 5 bases and J by 4 bases, 8 bases remained unmatched. Germline CDR1 is MNHEY and CDR2 is SMNVEV (reference sequence). CDR3 protein: CASSTDRGYGETQYF. CDR3 coding DNA: TGTGCCAGCAGTACAGACAGGGGGTATGGAGAGACCCAGTACTTC.

This clonotype is categorized as medium-sized. This beta chain turned up in a library designed for alpha chains; as an off-target read, its abundance says little. V gene TRBV20-1 combines with J gene TRBJ2-1; 8 bases align to TRBD2. The germline V gene encodes CDR1 DFQATT and CDR2 SNEGSKA (reference sequence). Trimming at V came to 5 bases and at J to 7 bases, leaving 7 bases not matched to a gene. The CDR3 runs 13 residues. In DNA, the CDR3 is TGCAGTGCTGAAGGGACTAGTGTTAATGAGCAGTTCTTC. Amino acid sequence: CSAEGTSVNEQFF.

By its share, this clonotype is medium-sized. This beta chain is an off-target read within a library intended for alpha chains, so its frequency means little. The chain carries TRBV20-1 and TRBJ1-4, with TRBD1 identical over 10 bases. Looked up from germline, CDR1 is DFQATT and CDR2 is SNEGSKA (reference sequence). This CDR3 contains 15 residues. V shed 1 base, J shed 8 bases, and the junction held 7 bases outside the gene matches. The CDR3 reads CSARGDRGHEEKLFF. In nucleotides, the CDR3 is TGCAGTGCTAGAGGAGACAGGGGGCATGAGGAAAAACTGTTTTTT.

With respect to this clonotype: This beta chain turned up in a library designed for alpha chains; as an off-target read, its abundance says little. The rearrangement links TRBV7-8 to TRBJ1-1; 11 bases map to TRBD1. The germline V gene encodes CDR1 SGHVS and CDR2 FQNEAQ. Unmatched junction bases numbered 6, after V lost 5 bases and J lost 1 base. The CDR3 length is 16 residues. The CDR3 DNA sequence: TGTGCCAGCAGCCCCCGGGACAGGGGGTCGAACACTGAAGCTTTCTTT. Amino acid sequence: CASSPRDRGSNTEAFF. The whole variable domain, remainder taken from reference TRBV7-8 and TRBJ1-1, is GAGVSQSPRYKVAKRGQDVALRCDPISGHVSLFWYQQALGQGPEFLTYFQNEAQLDKSGLPSDRFFAERPEGSVSTLKIQRTQQEDSAVYLCASSPRDRGSNTEAFFGQGTRLTVV.

Worth noting for this clonotype: Since the library was made to target alpha chains, this beta chain is a stray read and its abundance is not meaningful. The J gene is TRBJ2-3, the V gene TRBV12-3 or TRBV12-4; tentatively, D is TRBD2 (6 bases). Trimming removed 3 bases from V and 2 bases from J, with 12 bases in between. This CDR3 has 15 amino acids. The CDR3 nucleotides are TGTGCCAGCAGTTTCGGCGGGGCAACCACAGATACGCAGTATTTT. Residues: CASSFGGATTDTQYF.

Turning to this clonotype: Since it is a stray read in a library aimed at alpha chains, this beta chain has a size that is not meaningful. The rearrangement joins TRBV6-2 or TRBV6-3 to TRBJ2-5; D may be TRBD1 (5 bases). The length of the CDR3 is 17 residues. Trimming shortened V by 0 bases and J by 2 bases, and 16 bases separated the two germline ends. Germline V CDR1 and CDR2: MNHEY, SVGEGT. The CDR3 spells CASSYSILRGQQETQYF. CDR3 nucleotides: TGTGCCAGCAGTTACTCGATATTGAGAGGACAACAAGAGACCCAGTACTTC.

Concerning this clonotype: This beta chain is off target for a library built for alpha chains, so its abundance means little. This chain joins TRBV23-1 and TRBJ2-3; 8 bases line up with TRBD1. TRBV23-1 is assigned to the ORF class and has an uncertain function. Trimming removed 4 bases from V and 5 bases from J; junction bases left unmatched: 11. The CDR3 covers 16 residues. CDR3 nucleotide sequence: TGCGCCAGCAGTCCCCCAGGACAGGGAAAAAAAGATACGCAGTATTTT. Translation: CASSPPGQGKKDTQYF.

On this clonotype itself: For a library built for alpha chains, this beta chain is a stray read; little rests on its size. The rearrangement links TRBV7-2 to TRBJ1-1; D is unresolved. Between the trimmed V and J ends, which lost 8 bases and 4 bases, there was a span of 8 bases. CDR1 SGHTA and CDR2 FQGNSA come from the germline V gene. This CDR3 is built from 11 residues. CDR3: CASLESTEAFF. The CDR3 DNA is TGTGCCAGCTTAGAGAGCACTGAAGCTTTCTTT.

This clonotype has at least ten counts. A library made for alpha chains picked up this beta chain off target, so its size means little. The chain employs TRBV6-2 or TRBV6-3 and TRBJ2-5; tentative D call: TRBD2 (5 bases). Looked up from germline, CDR1 is MNHEY and CDR2 is SVGEGT. This CDR3 contains 14 residues. Trimming stripped 6 bases from V and 0 bases from J, with 11 bases between. This CDR3 reads CASRSREYQETQYF. In DNA form, the CDR3 reads TGTGCCAGCAGAAGTCGGGAATACCAAGAGACCCAGTACTTC.

This clonotype is medium-sized (0.01 to 0.1%) in the sample. This beta chain is an unintended read in a library built for alpha chains; its size means little. V and J are TRBV3-1 and TRBJ2-7; the D is unclear. V lost 0 bases to trimming and J lost 3 bases, with 9 bases between them. The CDR3 runs 14 residues. In germline, CDR1 is LGHDT, CDR2 YNNKEL (reference sequence). The CDR3 reads CASSQENYGYEQYF. CDR3 DNA sequence: TGTGCCAGCAGCCAAGAGAATTATGGCTACGAGCAGTACTTC.

By share, this clonotype counts as medium-sized. Being off target in a library aimed at alpha chains, this beta chain has a size of little meaning. The genes are TRBV6-5 and TRBJ1-1; the D is unclear. Germline V gene sequence: CDR1 MNHEY, CDR2 SVGAGI. The V end lost 6 bases, the J end lost 1 base, and 15 bases lay between the germline ends. The CDR3 is 15 amino acids. CDR3 sequence (DNA): TGTGCCAGCAGCCTAACAAGCACAGAGAACACTGAAGCTTTCTTT. It translates to CASSLTSTENTEAFF.